This T cell receptor beta chain was sequenced during a study of cytomegalovirus exposure and HLA in healthy donors (dated by TCRdb to 2016 to 2017). Turning to the overall study: According to an earlier analysis of a few hundred of the donors, roughly 180 million T cells yielded roughly 100 million unique TCR beta sequences and less than 300 Gb of sequence data. HLA typing included class I and class II loci at four-digit resolution. To predict cytomegalovirus infection status, the study combined high-throughput TCR immunosequencing, statistical association of individual TCRs with disease status, and machine learning. Genome-wide SNP genotypes for about 60% of the 666 donors were used in a later genetic analysis, which treated that subset as a discovery cohort. The number of typed donors differed by locus: about 629-630 for A, B, C, DRB1 and DQB1; approximately 520 for DQA1; 606 for DPA1; and around 490 for DPB1. Among a few hundred genotyped donors of the cohort, an average of approximately 240,000 unique TCR beta nucleotide sequences were sequenced per donor, around 18% of them non-productive. In a later analysis, previously published TCR beta repertoires from 550 to 750 donors were re-analyzed and high-resolution HLA genotyping was added so that TCR occurrence patterns could be studied. To decide whether each TCR beta V gene segment behaved as functional or pseudogenic, an earlier analysis of approximately 590 of the donors relied on high-throughput TCR beta sequencing. Roughly 320 gigabases of sequencing data and around 88 million unique TCR sequences made up an early release that covered approximately 650 HLA-typed donors. Every repertoire in the discovery cohort had been generated on one and the same sequencing platform. In the later analysis, no new phenotypic data were used to find candidate immune exposures; instead, reliance was placed on TCR beta sequences and their occurrence across donors. The T cell repertoires of around 670 subjects were profiled by immunosequencing and related to cytomegalovirus serostatus. In addition to the first cohort of roughly 700 subjects, a separate validation cohort of approximately 110 different subjects was used. Donor age, sex, ethnicity and CMV serostatus were collected together with the repertoire data. The study aimed to test whether signatures of past pathogen exposure could be identified by cataloging public T cell receptors. Five DR-DQ haplotypes were treated as single units for association and clustering because of strong linkage in the cohort. Among the 398 genotyped donors, approximately 77% belonged to the genetic ancestry cluster associated with self-reported Caucasian donors.

With respect to this clone: It has no known antigen specificity. The input lacks base qualities; no much larger clone sits a single base away.

Receptor amplification or capture employed the immunoSEQ multiplex PCR assay. For the multiplex PCR, a mixture combining 60 forward primers for TCR Vbeta segments and 13 reverse primers for TCR Jbeta segments was used. The CDR3 region of rearranged TCR beta genes was amplified from genomic DNA by a multiplex PCR assay. On the Illumina HiSeq System, the amplified TCR beta libraries were sequenced as 87-base-pair reads. Regarding the original processing steps: A later analysis counted 75 million to 100 million unique TCR beta chains across the 670 or so repertoires, and 10 million to 11 million of these chains were shared by at least two donors. Raw reads were error-corrected and collapsed into unique sequences with a nearest-neighbor algorithm that merged closely related sequences to remove PCR and sequencing errors. V, D and J gene segments were assigned by aligning CDR3 sequences to IMGT reference sequences. For a sequence to be retained, a match of at least six nucleotides was required to both a V gene segment and a J gene segment. Rearrangements were called productive when the CDR3 lacked stop codons and stayed in frame with V and J; all others were non-productive. Following IMGT convention, CDR3 was defined as the stretch from the second conserved V-encoded cysteine up to the conserved J-encoded phenylalanine. In an earlier analysis of around 600 of the donors, sequences lacking an unambiguous match to a single V gene segment were excluded. In an earlier analysis of a few hundred of the donors, V segments were called functional above 56.7% productive rearrangements and were called segregating when the between-donor standard deviation exceeded 5%. A statistical classification framework was developed to diagnose cytomegalovirus status using the catalog of TCR beta chain sequences. In a later analysis, V and J genes were assigned by comparing TCR nucleotide sequences against IMGT/GENE-DB human TR gene sequences. In a later analysis, CDR3 sequences and most-parsimonious VDJ recombination scenarios were assigned using the TCRdist pipeline. A later analysis defined each TCR beta chain by its CDR3 amino acid sequence plus V-gene family, and excluded reads lacking a unique V-gene family. In a later analysis, 450 to 600 highly shared, low-generation-probability nucleotide sequences were removed to address suspected cross-contamination and a sequencing artifact. In a later analysis, a clonal expansion index for each public chain was calculated from normalized within-repertoire ranks of inferred template counts. In a later analysis, generation probabilities were computed with a VDJ recombination model fitted to out-of-frame rearrangements, and the resulting probabilities were checked against IGoR. A later analysis scored TCR-TCR, TCR-HLA and TCR-CMV co-occurrence with hypergeometric tests, applying a repertoire-size bias correction to TCR pairs. A later analysis estimated false discovery rates by permuting HLA or CMV assignments 20 times. In a later analysis, co-occurring TCRs were grouped with DBSCAN, and TCRdist sequence similarity was added when clustering was performed within HLA-allele-positive subsets. Repertoires with fewer than 30,000 or more than 120,000 public chains, plus five repertoires with anomalous nucleotide sharing, were excluded from co-occurrence clustering. TCRdb provides this immuneACCESS table in a form limited to in-frame rearrangements. Some clones are lacking; in checked studies, under half of them reflect an unresolved V gene, and why the rest are absent is not known. The DNA gave D and trimming, while V, J and clone size come from that table. The sample profile shows 100,000 to 150,000 clones; around four fifths of them were found once. The top ten clonotypes cover 20% of the sample.

A distance of 17 bases separates the germline ends of V and J, which lose 3 bases and 8 bases respectively. The germline V gene provides CDR1 SGHVS and CDR2 FNYEAQ. Inclusive of the bounding cysteine and phenylalanine, the CDR3 is 15 residues long. The sequence is cut down to CDR3 DNA, 45 bases in frame from base 1. The cohort consisted of 650 to 850 healthy bone marrow donors. All cohort members were sampled while nominally healthy, although unrecorded immune exposures were likely present. The donor was CMV seropositive and belonged to the group of some 290 seropositive cohort members. A peripheral blood sample was provided by each donor, and peripheral blood mononuclear cells were used for TCR beta sequencing. The Qiagen DNeasy Blood Extraction Kit was used to extract genomic DNA from the blood cell samples. General findings and caveats noted by the study authors: A further reported finding was that TCR beta sequences accurately predicted the HLA-A and HLA-B alleles for most subjects in the first cohort. The presence/absence analyses assumed that sequencing depth was roughly uniform across donors, and that assumption may not be true. Linkage disequilibrium might explain the correlated functional status among segregating V segments, but an unknown experimental factor could not be excluded. The study listed 150 to 200 TCR beta chains as associated with cytomegalovirus. When HLA alleles, especially DR and DQ, strongly co-occurred, attributing TCR associations to individual alleles was difficult. Because counts were too low, some 17 rarely observed V segments, including chromosome 9 orphons, were excluded from the earlier analysis of some 590 of the donors. The cohort was sequenced for TCR beta chains only, and without alpha or paired-chain data the features that could be detected were limited. At a false discovery rate of 0.05, a later analysis linked under 20,000 TCR beta sequences to specific HLA alleles. For the cohort, immune exposure information was limited to CMV serostatus. A later analysis found that HLA-associated TCR beta chains were more clonally expanded and had lower generation probabilities than equally common non-associated chains. According to a later analysis, parvovirus B19, influenza, CMV and Epstein-Barr virus appeared linked to several top co-occurrence clusters. While some public TCRs were present in many individuals, most TCR sequences turned up only very rarely across donors. The authors suggested that the approach could potentially be extended to other disease states and immunological phenotypes. A group of highly shared sequence variants was considered likely to be a technical artifact of the sequencing pipeline. A few of the identified cytomegalovirus-associated TCR beta chains were confirmed in vitro to be specific for cytomegalovirus antigens. Because HLA typing was missing for some donors at each locus, association tests included only the typed subset. In an earlier analysis of approximately 590 of the donors, most TCR beta V segments were observed in productive rearrangements about 87% or about 30% of the time, broadly matching IMGT annotations. According to a later analysis, TCR association rates differed among HLA loci, with DRB1 alleles showing the most associated TCRs and HLA-C alleles showing the fewest. Most CMV-associated TCR beta chains appeared to be HLA-restricted in a later analysis, and the HLA associations seemed to be driven largely by CMV exposure. A later genetic analysis reported fewer N-insertions in productive TCRs among donors in an Asian-associated ancestry cluster than the 666-donor mean. The classifier was reported to diagnose cytomegalovirus status with high specificity and sensitivity in both the original cohort and the validation cohort. In a later genetic analysis, a missense DCLRE1C variant was associated with V-gene and J-gene trimming of TCR beta chains, and the association was replicated in an independent cohort. Some IMGT-functional V segments, including TRBV6-2 and TRBV6-3, could not be distinguished by the 87-base-pair reads and were therefore excluded.

The sequenced sample was PBMCs. The clonotype was recovered from a man aged 18 to 29 in good health and CMV-seropositive. This chain joins TRBV7-6 to TRBJ2-1; the D region possibly corresponds to TRBD1 (6 bases align). Here is the DNA: TGTGCCAGCAGCTTGGGATCCACAGGGATTGATGAGCAGTTCTTC. Its protein is CASSLGSTGIDEQFF.